Sequencing of this TCR beta chain was carried out in a study of CD8 T cells in ankylosing spondylitis. Researchers built TCR beta libraries using quantitative 5'-RACE with molecular barcodes. TCRdb processed the 5' RACE reads anew with MiXCR; each CDR3 protein has one entry. The data contain a few hundred thousand distinct CDR3 sequences, 7% to 9% of them singletons. For this clonotype: Antigen specificity is unknown.

The CDR3 has 15 residues. Germline values: CDR1 DFQATT, CDR2 SNEGSKA (reference sequence). The V gene lost 7 bases and the J gene lost 1 base, with 18 bases spanning the gap. Findings of the study overall: Several of the motif variants were reported before in synovial fluid and blood from reactive arthritis. Ankylosing spondylitis blood appeared to carry a characteristic TCR beta motif of roughly eight highly homologous variants. The clones that were linked to disease were reported to be significantly enriched in matched synovial fluid samples from ankylosing spondylitis patients. Clones linked to disease, bearing a CD8+ phenotype, were relatively rare in peripheral blood.

This TCR was recovered from a male donor with ankylosing spondylitis. Sequenced sample: blood, either unsorted or a sorted T cell fraction (not recorded which). The gene calls are TRBV20-1 and TRBJ2-3, with D unclear. Here the CDR3 DNA reads TGCAGTGGAATTCCGTTGGGGTGGGGCACAGATACGCAGTATTTT. The encoded protein is CSGIPLGWGTDTQYF.